Each of the 18 T cell receptor beta chains below was sequenced from the same sample in a study of T cells after yellow fever vaccination. Using its own MiXCR run on the 5' RACE reads, TCRdb lists one record per CDR3 protein. This sample has more than 95,000 distinct CDR3 sequences; more than 5.5% occur once, and the top ten carry approximately 2.7%. Sequencing was performed on CD4+ T cells sorted from PBMCs, taken approximately 40 days after the first yellow fever vaccination. These receptor sequences come from a man younger than 30 who received the YFV17D yellow fever vaccine.

This clonotype occurred many times. The rearrangement uses TRBV5-1 and TRBJ2-3, with D possibly matching TRBD2 (5 bases). Germline CDR1 SGHRS, CDR2 YFSETQ. The CDR3 extends over 15 amino acids. Deletions cut 5 bases from V and 0 bases from J, with 13 bases between. CDR3 region: CASRRAGLSTDTQYF. The CDR3 DNA follows: TGCGCCAGCAGGCGGGCGGGTCTTAGCACAGATACGCAGTATTTT.

This clonotype came up many times. CDR3 in amino acids: CASSDRGDTQYF. The CDR3 DNA follows: TGTGCCAGTAGCGATCGGGGAGATACGCAGTATTTT. J is TRBJ2-3 and V is TRBV19, with D tentatively TRBD2 (5 bases). V lost 6 bases and J lost 5, with 9 bases in between. This CDR3 region has 12 residues. Germline loops: CDR1 LNHDA, CDR2 SQIVND (reference sequence).

In its sample, this clonotype was seen once. With a much larger clone just one base away, this may be a read error. This chain joins TRBV29-1 and TRBJ2-3; perhaps TRBD1 as D (5 bases). CDR1 and CDR2 from the germline V gene are SQVTM and ANQGSEA. V gave up 5 bases and J gave up 1 base, with 13 bases separating them. The CDR3 is 14 amino acids. CDR3 in DNA: TGCAGCGTTTCTCGGACAACCGGCACAGATACGCAGTATTTT. It translates to CSVSRTTGTDTQYF.

The rearrangement joins TRBV7-2 to TRBJ2-5; 16 nucleotides align to TRBD2. CDR1 SGHTA and CDR2 FQGNSA come from the germline V gene. J gave up 4 bases and V 5 bases, and 7 bases lay outside the gene matches. This CDR3 region has 17 residues. CDR3 coding DNA: TGTGCCAGCAGCAAGGGACTAGCGGGGGGGACAGGAGAGACCCAGTACTTC. Its translation is CASSKGLAGGTGETQYF.

This clonotype was seen ten or more times. The chain employs TRBV5-1 and TRBJ2-5; no definite D call. There are 14 residues in the CDR3. V was cut by 4 bases and J by 5 bases, with 15 bases left in between. CDR1 is SGHRS and CDR2 is YFSETQ in the germline V gene. The CDR3 is CASSVQLPGETQYF. The CDR3 DNA is TGCGCCAGCAGCGTACAACTTCCCGGCGAGACCCAGTACTTC.

This clonotype was observed many times. The chain joins TRBV12-3 or TRBV12-4 to TRBJ1-6; tentatively, D is TRBD1 (5 bases). CDR3 length: 15 residues. Trimming removed 0 bases from V and 10 bases from J, with 13 bases in between. The CDR3 coding sequence is TGTGCCAGCAGTTTAGCGCAAAGGGGTCGGTCACCCCTCCACTTT. Encoded protein: CASSLAQRGRSPLHF.

This clonotype was picked up many times. The chain recombines TRBV7-2 with TRBJ2-2, with D perhaps TRBD1 (5 bases). Germline CDR1 is SGHTA and CDR2 is FQGNSA. This CDR3 has 12 amino acids. V shed 3 bases and J shed 8 bases, with 7 bases lying between them. The DNA for the CDR3 is TGTGCCAGCAGCTTGGCAGGGGGGGAGCTGTTTTTT. As protein: CASSLAGGELFF. Using reference TRBV7-2 and TRBJ2-2 for the parts outside the CDR3, the full variable domain is GAGVSQSPSNKVTEKGKDVELRCDPISGHTALYWYRQSLGQGLEFLIYFQGNSAPDKSGLPSDRFSAERTGGSVSTLTIQRTQQEDSAVYLCASSLAGGELFFGEGSRLTVL.

The table lists this clonotype with many counts. The chain carries TRBV12-3 or TRBV12-4 and TRBJ2-3; possible D gene TRBD1, 6 bases. V shed 3 bases and J shed 0 bases, with 10 bases lying between them. There are 15 residues in the CDR3. The CDR3 coding sequence is TGTGCCAGCAGTTTCTGGACAGCTAGCACAGATACGCAGTATTTT. It encodes CASSFWTASTDTQYF.

This clonotype was observed at least ten times. The chain uses TRBV4-2 and TRBJ2-2; 8 bases line up with TRBD2. Germline lookup yields CDR1 LGHNA and CDR2 YNFKEQ. With V trimmed by 1 base and J by 7 bases, 8 bases remained unmatched. The CDR3 has 16 amino acids. Written as DNA, the CDR3 is TGTGCCAGCAGCCAAGGAGTAGCGGGGATTCTCGGGGAGCTGTTTTTT. Amino acids: CASSQGVAGILGELFF.

This clonotype was detected ten times or more. V and J are TRBV7-9 and TRBJ1-2; D ambiguous. Germline CDR1 is SEHNR and CDR2 is FQNEAQ (reference sequence). The CDR3 loop spans 14 amino acids. V lost 5 bases and J lost 0, with 10 bases in between. DNA of the CDR3: TGTGCCAGCAGCCTGGACTTGTCTAACTATGGCTACACCTTC. Protein sequence: CASSLDLSNYGYTF. Filled out from reference TRBV7-9 and TRBJ1-2, the complete variable domain reads DTGVSQNPRHKITKRGQNVTFRCDPISEHNRLYWYRQTLGQGPEFLTYFQNEAQLEKSRLLSDRFSAERPKGSFSTLEIQRTEQGDSAMYLCASSLDLSNYGYTFGSGTRLTVV.

This clonotype was detected many times. The V call is TRBV5-6, the J call TRBJ2-2; D is uncertain. Germline assignment: CDR1 SGHDT and CDR2 YYEEEE. The CDR3 totals 13 residues. Trimming removed 1 base from V and 4 bases from J, with 5 bases in between. CDR3 region: CASSLFFTGELFF. The CDR3 DNA reads TGTGCCAGCAGCTTGTTTTTCACCGGGGAGCTGTTTTTT.

This clonotype was recorded at least ten times. The chain joins TRBV12-3 or TRBV12-4 to TRBJ2-3, with 9 positions matching TRBD2. The CDR3 totals 13 residues. V was clipped by 5 bases and J by 5 bases; unmatched bases: 2. CDR3 protein: CASSASGVDTQYF. CDR3 coding DNA: TGTGCCAGCAGTGCTAGCGGGGTAGATACGCAGTATTTT.

In this sample, this clonotype turned up a few times. The chain is built from TRBV5-4 and TRBJ2-1; TRBD1 might be the D (5 bases). CDR1 SGHNT and CDR2 YYREEE come from the germline V gene (reference sequence). The CDR3 consists of 12 residues. V shed 3 bases and J shed 8 bases, with 9 bases lying between them. The DNA for the CDR3 is TGTGCCAGCAGCTCCCCCAGGGATGAGCAGTTCTTC. Its protein product is CASSSPRDEQFF.

This clonotype was counted at least ten times. The chain carries TRBV6-2 or TRBV6-3 and TRBJ1-5; D is possibly TRBD1 (6 bases). Between the trimmed V and J ends, which lost 2 bases and 11 bases, there was a span of 10 bases. The CDR3 totals 12 residues. The germline V gene has CDR1 MNHEY and CDR2 SVGEGT. CDR3: CASSYLEGAQHF. The CDR3 DNA reads as TGTGCCAGCAGTTACCTCGAGGGGGCCCAGCATTTT.

This clonotype appeared many times. The V gene is TRBV10-3, the J gene TRBJ2-5, with D perhaps matching TRBD1 or TRBD2 (6 bases each). CDR1 is ENHRY, CDR2 SYGVKD, per germline. Trimming pared 10 bases from V and 0 bases from J, leaving 18 bases between. The CDR3 is 15 amino acids. The DNA of the CDR3 is TGTGCCAGCCGCCTGGGGGGCAAGTACCAAGAGACCCAGTACTTC. This encodes CASRLGGKYQETQYF.

There are many counts of this clonotype. V usage is TRBV6-1 and J usage is TRBJ2-7; D uncertain. The V and J ends lost 3 bases and 2 bases respectively, with 14 bases between them. The CDR3 has 15 amino acids. Germline loops: CDR1 MNHNS, CDR2 SASEGT. The CDR3 region has the DNA TGTGCCAGCAGTGATTCGCGGTATCTTACCTACGAGCAGTACTTC. It translates to CASSDSRYLTYEQYF.

This clonotype was recorded many times. The chain recombines TRBV27 with TRBJ2-7, with 8 bases matching TRBD1. V was pared by 4 bases and J by 4 bases, with 9 bases of the junction left unmatched. Germline assignment: CDR1 MNHEY and CDR2 SMNVEV (reference sequence). This CDR3 spans 15 amino acids. The CDR3 coding sequence is TGTGCCAGCAGTTCGCAGGCGGACAGGGTGTACGAGCAGTACTTC. Translated, it gives CASSSQADRVYEQYF.

In this sample, this clonotype turned up a few times. The chain combines TRBV23-1 with TRBJ1-1; a possible D gene is TRBD1 (6 bases). TRBV23-1 is an ORF for which the function is uncertain. V was shortened by 3 bases and J by 0 bases, with 17 bases between the two germline ends. This CDR3 spans 17 amino acids. CDR3 bases: TGCGCCAGCAGTCATTATGGGGGGACACACATGAACACTGAAGCTTTCTTT. It yields the protein CASSHYGGTHMNTEAFF.